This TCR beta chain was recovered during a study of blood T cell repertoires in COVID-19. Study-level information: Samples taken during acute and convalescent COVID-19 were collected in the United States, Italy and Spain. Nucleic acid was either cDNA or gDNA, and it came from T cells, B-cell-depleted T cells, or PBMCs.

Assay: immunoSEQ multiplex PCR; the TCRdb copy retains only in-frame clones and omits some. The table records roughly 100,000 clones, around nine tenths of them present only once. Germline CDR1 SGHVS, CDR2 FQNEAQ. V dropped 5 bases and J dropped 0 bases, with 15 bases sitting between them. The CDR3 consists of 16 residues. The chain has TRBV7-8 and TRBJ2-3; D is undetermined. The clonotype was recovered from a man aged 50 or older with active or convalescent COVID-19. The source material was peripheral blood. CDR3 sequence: CASSTQTRSSTDTQYF. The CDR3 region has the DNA TGTGCCAGCAGCACCCAGACACGTTCTAGCACAGATACGCAGTATTTT.